These 5 T cell receptor beta chains came from one sample sequenced in a study of blood T cell repertoires in COVID-19. Sequencing was performed with immunoSEQ multiplex PCR; in TCRdb, only in-frame clones are kept and a portion is missing. The data hold 250,000 or so clones, with around 87% observed a single time. Sequenced material: peripheral blood. Every receptor here comes from a woman in her 70s with active or convalescent COVID-19.

The chain employs TRBV9 and TRBJ1-6, with D maybe TRBD1 (5 bases). Trimming removed 6 bases at V and 7 bases at J, with 14 bases between. This CDR3 contains 14 residues. The germline CDR1 and CDR2 sequences are SGDLS and YYNGEE. CDR3 sequence reads: CASNPGAENSPLHF. In DNA, the CDR3 is TGTGCCAGCAACCCTGGGGCGGAAAATTCACCCCTCCACTTT.

V gene TRBV13 combines with J gene TRBJ2-1; D is uncertain. Germline V gene lookup returns CDR1 PRHDT and CDR2 FYEKMQ (reference sequence). The ends were cut back, 5 bases at V and 0 bases at J, with 8 bases in the middle. CDR3 length: 14 residues. The CDR3 coding sequence is TGTGCCAGCAGCGCCTTACTCTCCTACAATGAGCAGTTCTTC. This codes for CASSALLSYNEQFF.

A single count supports this clone. This chain uses TRBV24-1 with TRBJ1-2; TRBD1 is a possible D gene (6 bases). The CDR3 is 14 amino acids. Germline CDR1 KGHDR, CDR2 SFDVKD. V shed 2 bases and J shed 5 bases, with 11 bases lying between them. The CDR3 DNA follows: TGTGCCACCAGTGATTCCGACAGGACGTATGGCTACACCTTC. Protein: CATSDSDRTYGYTF.

This clone occurred a few times. The rearrangement links TRBV11-2 to TRBJ1-6; D remains unclear. V was clipped by 0 bases and J by 11 bases, with 11 bases between them. CDR3 length: 14 residues. Per germline, CDR1 SGHAT and CDR2 FQNNGV. The CDR3 nucleotides read TGTGCCAGCAGCTTAGATATCGGGAAAACACCCCTCCACTTT. Encoded protein: CASSLDIGKTPLHF.

This clone came up a few times. The chain joins TRBV3-1 (or the pseudogene TRBV3-2) to TRBJ1-2; D not certain. The CDR3 is 15 amino acids. Germline V lookup: CDR1 LGHDT, CDR2 YNNKEL (reference sequence). V lost 4 bases and J lost 0, with 12 bases in between. CDR3: CASSPTLDSNYGYTF. For the CDR3, the DNA is TGTGCCAGCAGCCCTACCTTGGACTCTAACTATGGCTACACCTTC.